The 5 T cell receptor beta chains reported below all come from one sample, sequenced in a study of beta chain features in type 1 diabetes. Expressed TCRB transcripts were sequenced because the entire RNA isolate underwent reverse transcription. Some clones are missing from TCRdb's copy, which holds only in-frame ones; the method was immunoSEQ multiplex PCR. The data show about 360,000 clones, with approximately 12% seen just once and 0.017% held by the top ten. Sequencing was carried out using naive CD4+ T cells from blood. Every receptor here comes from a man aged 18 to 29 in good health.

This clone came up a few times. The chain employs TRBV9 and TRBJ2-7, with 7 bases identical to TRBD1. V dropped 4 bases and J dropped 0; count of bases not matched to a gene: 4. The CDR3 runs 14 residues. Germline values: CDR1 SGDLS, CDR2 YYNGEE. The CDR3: CASSLGQLSYEQYF. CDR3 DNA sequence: TGTGCCAGCAGCCTGGGACAGCTCTCCTACGAGCAGTACTTC.

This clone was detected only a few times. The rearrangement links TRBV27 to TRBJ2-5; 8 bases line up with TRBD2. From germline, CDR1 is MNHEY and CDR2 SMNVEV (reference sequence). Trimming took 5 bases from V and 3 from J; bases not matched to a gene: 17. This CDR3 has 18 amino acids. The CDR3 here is CASSVLAVSHNPKETQYF. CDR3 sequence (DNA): TGTGCCAGCAGTGTACTAGCGGTCTCCCATAACCCCAAAGAGACCCAGTACTTC.

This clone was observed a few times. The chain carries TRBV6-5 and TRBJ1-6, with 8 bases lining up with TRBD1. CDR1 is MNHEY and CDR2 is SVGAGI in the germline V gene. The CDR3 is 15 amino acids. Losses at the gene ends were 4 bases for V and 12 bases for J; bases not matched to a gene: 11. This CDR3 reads CASSSPGQVGLPLHF. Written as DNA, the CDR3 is TGTGCCAGCAGTTCGCCGGGACAGGTGGGATTACCCCTCCACTTT.

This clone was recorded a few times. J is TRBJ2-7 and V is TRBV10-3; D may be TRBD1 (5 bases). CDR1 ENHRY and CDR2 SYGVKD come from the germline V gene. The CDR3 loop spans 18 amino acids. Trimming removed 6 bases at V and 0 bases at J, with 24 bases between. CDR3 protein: CAIRKTEGRGLSSYEQYF. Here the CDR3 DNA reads TGTGCCATCAGGAAGACAGAAGGGCGCGGTTTGAGCTCCTACGAGCAGTACTTC.

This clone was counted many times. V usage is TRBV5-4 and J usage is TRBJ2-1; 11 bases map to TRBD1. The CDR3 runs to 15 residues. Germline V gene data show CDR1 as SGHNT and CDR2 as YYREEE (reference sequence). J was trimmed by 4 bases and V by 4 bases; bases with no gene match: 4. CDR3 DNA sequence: TGTGCCAGCAGCCGCCGGGACAGGGGGTACAATGAGCAGTTCTTC. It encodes CASSRRDRGYNEQFF.